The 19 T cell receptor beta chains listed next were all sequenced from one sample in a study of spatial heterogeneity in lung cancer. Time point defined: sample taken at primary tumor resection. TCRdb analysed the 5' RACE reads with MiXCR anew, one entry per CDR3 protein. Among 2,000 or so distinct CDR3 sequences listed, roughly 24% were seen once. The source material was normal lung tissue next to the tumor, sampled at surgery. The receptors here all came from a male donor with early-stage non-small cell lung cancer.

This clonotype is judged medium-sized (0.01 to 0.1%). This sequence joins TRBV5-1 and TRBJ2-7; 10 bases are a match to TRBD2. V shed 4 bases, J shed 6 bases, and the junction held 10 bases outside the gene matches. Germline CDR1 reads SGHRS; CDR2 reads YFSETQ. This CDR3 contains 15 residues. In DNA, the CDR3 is TGCGCCAGCAGCCCAGATCTAGCGGGGGTCGGCGAGCAGTACTTC. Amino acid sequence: CASSPDLAGVGEQYF.

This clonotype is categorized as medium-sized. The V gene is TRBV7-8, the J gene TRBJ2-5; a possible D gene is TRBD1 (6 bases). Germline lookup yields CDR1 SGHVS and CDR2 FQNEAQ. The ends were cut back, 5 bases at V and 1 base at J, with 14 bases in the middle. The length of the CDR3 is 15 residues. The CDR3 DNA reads TGTGCCAGCAGCCTTATACAGGGAGTCCAAGAGACCCAGTACTTC. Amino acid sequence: CASSLIQGVQETQYF. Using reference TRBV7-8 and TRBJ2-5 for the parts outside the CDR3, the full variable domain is GAGVSQSPRYKVAKRGQDVALRCDPISGHVSLFWYQQALGQGPEFLTYFQNEAQLDKSGLPSDRFFAERPEGSVSTLKIQRTQQEDSAVYLCASSLIQGVQETQYFGPGTRLLVL.

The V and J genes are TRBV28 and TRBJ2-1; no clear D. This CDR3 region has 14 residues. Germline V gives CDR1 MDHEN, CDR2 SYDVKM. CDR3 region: CAASTDHSYNEQFF. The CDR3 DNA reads TGTGCTGCGTCGACGGACCATTCCTACAATGAGCAGTTCTTC.

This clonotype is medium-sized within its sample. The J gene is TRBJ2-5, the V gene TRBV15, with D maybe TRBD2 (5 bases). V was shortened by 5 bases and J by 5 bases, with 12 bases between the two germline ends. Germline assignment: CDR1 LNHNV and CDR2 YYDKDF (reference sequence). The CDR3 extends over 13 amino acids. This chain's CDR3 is CATSYGGRETQYF. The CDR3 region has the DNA TGTGCCACCAGCTACGGAGGACGGGAGACCCAGTACTTC.

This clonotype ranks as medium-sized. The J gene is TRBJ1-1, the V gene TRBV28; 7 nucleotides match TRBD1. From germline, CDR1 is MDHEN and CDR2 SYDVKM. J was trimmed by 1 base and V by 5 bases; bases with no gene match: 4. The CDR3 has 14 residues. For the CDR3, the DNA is TGTGCCAGCAGTCCCGGGACAGAGAACACTGAAGCTTTCTTT. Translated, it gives CASSPGTENTEAFF.

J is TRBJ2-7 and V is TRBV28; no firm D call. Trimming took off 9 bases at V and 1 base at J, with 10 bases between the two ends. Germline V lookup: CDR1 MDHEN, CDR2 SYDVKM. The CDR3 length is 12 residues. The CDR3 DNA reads TGTGCCAGTGGGCCTCTTTCCTACGAGCAGTACTTC. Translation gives CASGPLSYEQYF.

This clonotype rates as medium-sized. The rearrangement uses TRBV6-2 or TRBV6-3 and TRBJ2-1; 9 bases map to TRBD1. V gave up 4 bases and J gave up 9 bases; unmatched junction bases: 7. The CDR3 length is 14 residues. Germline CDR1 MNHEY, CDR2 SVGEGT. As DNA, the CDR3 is TGTGCCAGCAGTTTGCTGACAGGGGGGGGTGAGCAGTTCTTC. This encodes CASSLLTGGGEQFF.

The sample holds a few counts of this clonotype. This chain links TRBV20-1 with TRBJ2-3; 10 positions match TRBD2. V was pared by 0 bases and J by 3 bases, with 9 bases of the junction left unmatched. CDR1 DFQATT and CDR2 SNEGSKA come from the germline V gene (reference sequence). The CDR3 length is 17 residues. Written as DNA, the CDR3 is TGCAGTGCTAGAGATCGAACAGCGGGGGGGCGAACAGATACGCAGTATTTT. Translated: CSARDRTAGGRTDTQYF.

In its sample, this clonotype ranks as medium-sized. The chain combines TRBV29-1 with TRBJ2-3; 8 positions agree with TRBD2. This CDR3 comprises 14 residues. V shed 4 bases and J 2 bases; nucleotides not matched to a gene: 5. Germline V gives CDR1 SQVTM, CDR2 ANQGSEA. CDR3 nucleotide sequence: TGCAGCGTTGGTGGGACTAGGGTCACAGATACGCAGTATTTT. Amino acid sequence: CSVGGTRVTDTQYF.

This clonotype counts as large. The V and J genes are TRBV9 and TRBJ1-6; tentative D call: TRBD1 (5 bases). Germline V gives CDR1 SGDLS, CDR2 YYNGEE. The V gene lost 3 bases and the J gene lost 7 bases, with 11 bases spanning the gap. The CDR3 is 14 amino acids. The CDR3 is CASSGGGDNSPLHF. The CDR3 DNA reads TGTGCCAGCAGCGGCGGAGGGGACAATTCACCCCTCCACTTT.

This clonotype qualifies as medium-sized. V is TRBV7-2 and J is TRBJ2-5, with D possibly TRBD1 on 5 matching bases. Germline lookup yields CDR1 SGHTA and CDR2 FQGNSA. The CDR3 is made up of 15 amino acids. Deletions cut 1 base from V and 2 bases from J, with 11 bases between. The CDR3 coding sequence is TGTGCCAGCAGCTTAGGCAGGGAAAGACAAGAGACCCAGTACTTC. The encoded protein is CASSLGRERQETQYF.

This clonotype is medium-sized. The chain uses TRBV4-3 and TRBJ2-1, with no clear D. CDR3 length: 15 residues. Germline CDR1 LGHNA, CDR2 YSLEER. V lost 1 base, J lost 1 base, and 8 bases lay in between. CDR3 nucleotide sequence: TGCGCCAGCAGCCAAGTAGGCAGTTCCTACAATGAGCAGTTCTTC. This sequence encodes CASSQVGSSYNEQFF.

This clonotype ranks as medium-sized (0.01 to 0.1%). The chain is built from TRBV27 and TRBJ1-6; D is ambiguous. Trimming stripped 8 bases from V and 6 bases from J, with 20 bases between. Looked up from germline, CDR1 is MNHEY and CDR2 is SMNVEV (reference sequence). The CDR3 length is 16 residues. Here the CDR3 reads CASSVLGGFVNSPLHF. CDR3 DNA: TGTGCCAGCTCCGTCCTGGGAGGGTTCGTTAATTCACCCCTCCACTTT.

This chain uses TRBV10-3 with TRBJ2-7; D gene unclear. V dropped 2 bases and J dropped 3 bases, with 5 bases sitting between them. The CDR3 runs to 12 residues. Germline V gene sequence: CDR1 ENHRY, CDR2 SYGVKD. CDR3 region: CAISEILYEQYF. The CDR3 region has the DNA TGTGCCATCAGTGAGATACTCTACGAGCAGTACTTC.

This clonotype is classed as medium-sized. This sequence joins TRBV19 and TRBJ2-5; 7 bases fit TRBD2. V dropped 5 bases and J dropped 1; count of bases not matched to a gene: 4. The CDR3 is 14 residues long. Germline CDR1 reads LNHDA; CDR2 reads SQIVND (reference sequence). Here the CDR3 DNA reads TGTGCCAGTAGTTCAACTAGCGTCCAAGAGACCCAGTACTTC. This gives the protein CASSSTSVQETQYF.

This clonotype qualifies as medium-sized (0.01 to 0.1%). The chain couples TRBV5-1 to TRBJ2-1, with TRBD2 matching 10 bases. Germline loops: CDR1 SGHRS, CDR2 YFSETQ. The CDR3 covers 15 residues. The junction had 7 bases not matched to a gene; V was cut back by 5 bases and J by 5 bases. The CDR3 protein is CASRVSSGGNNEQFF. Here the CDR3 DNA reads TGCGCCAGCAGAGTGTCTAGCGGGGGTAACAATGAGCAGTTCTTC.

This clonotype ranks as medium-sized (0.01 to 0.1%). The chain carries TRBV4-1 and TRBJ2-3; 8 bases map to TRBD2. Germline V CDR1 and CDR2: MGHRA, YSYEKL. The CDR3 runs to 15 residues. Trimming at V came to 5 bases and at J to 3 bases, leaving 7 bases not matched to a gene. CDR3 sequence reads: CASSRAGAGTDTQYF. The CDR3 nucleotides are TGCGCCAGCAGCAGAGCGGGGGCCGGTACAGATACGCAGTATTTT.

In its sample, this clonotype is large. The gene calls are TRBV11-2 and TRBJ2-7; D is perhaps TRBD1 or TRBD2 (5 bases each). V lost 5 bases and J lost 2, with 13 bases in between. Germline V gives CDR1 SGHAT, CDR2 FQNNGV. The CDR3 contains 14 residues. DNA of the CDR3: TGTGCCAGCAGCCCCGGGACCGATGCCTACGAGCAGTACTTC. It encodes CASSPGTDAYEQYF.

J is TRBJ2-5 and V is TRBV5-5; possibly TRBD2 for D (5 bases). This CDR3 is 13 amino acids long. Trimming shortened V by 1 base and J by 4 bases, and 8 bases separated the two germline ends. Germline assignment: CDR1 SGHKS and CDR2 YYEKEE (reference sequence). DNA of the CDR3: TGTGCCAGCAGCTTGCCGGGGTCAGAGACCCAGTACTTC. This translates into CASSLPGSETQYF.